Below are 22 T cell receptor beta chains sequenced from a single sample in a study of blood T cell repertoires in COVID-19. Only in-frame clones appear in the TCRdb table, and some are missing; sequencing was by immunoSEQ multiplex PCR. The sample carries over 65,000 clones, 87% recorded once. Sequencing was done on a sample of peripheral blood. Receptors were obtained from a human donor in a cohort sampled during active COVID-19.

The V gene is TRBV27, the J gene TRBJ1-2, with TRBD1 identical over 9 bases. The ends lost 6 bases at V and 0 bases at J; junction bases unmatched: 5. CDR1 is MNHEY and CDR2 is SMNVEV in the germline V gene (reference sequence). The CDR3 runs to 15 residues. Written as DNA, the CDR3 is TGTGCCAGCAGCTCCCGGGACAGGGCTAACTATGGCTACACCTTC. Encoded protein: CASSSRDRANYGYTF.

The chain recombines TRBV2 with TRBJ2-3, with D uncertain. V was trimmed by 2 bases and J by 6 bases, leaving 9 bases between them. This CDR3 contains 13 residues. Germline-derived CDR1 and CDR2 are SNHLY and FYNNEI. CDR3 in DNA: TGTGCCAGCAGTGAAACGGCTAGGGATACGCAGTATTTT. It yields the protein CASSETARDTQYF. Looking up the rest from reference TRBV2 and TRBJ2-3 gives the full variable domain: EPEVTQTPSHQVTQMGQEVILRCVPISNHLYFYWYRQILGQKVEFLVSFYNNEISEKSEIFDDQFSVERPDGSNFTLKIRSTKLEDSAMYFCASSETARDTQYFGPGTRLTVL.

This sequence joins TRBV11-2 and TRBJ1-1; D not certain. The CDR3 contains 13 residues. V was trimmed by 0 bases and J by 7 bases, leaving 9 bases between them. In germline, CDR1 is SGHAT, CDR2 FQNNGV. The CDR3 loop is CASSLDPGNEAFF. In DNA, the CDR3 is TGTGCCAGCAGCTTAGATCCCGGTAATGAAGCTTTCTTT.

The chain joins TRBV6-6 to TRBJ1-1, with 8 bases that match TRBD1. CDR3 length equals 13 residues. Germline CDR1 and CDR2: MNHNY and SVGAGI (reference sequence). V shed 2 bases and J 7 bases; nucleotides not matched to a gene: 3. The CDR3 DNA reads as TGTGCCAGCAGTTACGACAGGGGCGGTGAAGCTTTCTTT. This encodes CASSYDRGGEAFF.

The chain combines TRBV9 with TRBJ2-1; D is possibly TRBD2 (6 bases). V lost 0 bases and J lost 8, with 15 bases in between. Germline-derived CDR1 and CDR2 are SGDLS and YYNGEE. The length of the CDR3 is 15 residues. The CDR3 loop reads CASSVGVSGKDEQFF. For the CDR3, the DNA is TGTGCCAGCAGCGTAGGGGTTAGCGGTAAGGATGAGCAGTTCTTC. Full variable domain (rest looked up from reference TRBV9 and TRBJ2-1): DSGVTQTPKHLITATGQRVTLRCSPRSGDLSVYWYQQSLDQGLQFLIQYYNGEERAKGNILERFSAQQFPDLHSELNLSSLELGDSALYFCASSVGVSGKDEQFFGPGTRLTVL.

The V call is TRBV20-1, the J call TRBJ2-7, with 8 bases lining up with TRBD2. The germline V gene encodes CDR1 DFQATT and CDR2 SNEGSKA (reference sequence). V lost 3 bases, J lost 2 bases, and 6 bases stayed unmatched. CDR3 size: 14 residues. The CDR3 DNA is TGCAGTGCTAGTGCCGGGACTAGAGCCTACGAGCAGTACTTC. Translating gives CSASAGTRAYEQYF.

The chain recombines TRBV27 with TRBJ2-1; tentative D call: TRBD1 (5 bases). Trimming pared 8 bases from V and 0 bases from J, leaving 8 bases between. This CDR3 is 13 amino acids long. Germline V CDR1 and CDR2: MNHEY, SMNVEV (reference sequence). Here the CDR3 DNA reads TGTGCCAGCGGGCAGGGCTCCTACAATGAGCAGTTCTTC. Amino acid sequence: CASGQGSYNEQFF.

This clone was detected only once. This chain links TRBV7-3 with TRBJ1-1; 10 nucleotides agree with TRBD1. V lost 3 bases, J lost 10 bases, and 5 bases stayed unmatched. This CDR3 has 13 amino acids. Germline V CDR1 and CDR2: SGHTA, FQGTGA. CDR3 sequence: CASSLSDRGGAFF. For the CDR3, the DNA is TGTGCCAGCAGCTTGTCGGACAGGGGGGGAGCTTTCTTT. Filled out from reference TRBV7-3 and TRBJ1-1, the complete variable domain reads GAGVSQTPSNKVTEKGKYVELRCDPISGHTALYWYRQSLGQGPEFLIYFQGTGAADDSGLPNDRFFAVRPEGSVSTLKIQRTERGDSAVYLCASSLSDRGGAFFGQGTRLTVV.

This sequence joins TRBV30 and TRBJ1-6; D is possibly TRBD1 (6 bases). Germline CDR1 is GTSNPN and CDR2 is SVGIG (reference sequence). Trimming shortened V by 2 bases and J by 5 bases, and 13 bases separated the two germline ends. CDR3 length: 15 amino acids. The CDR3 nucleotides read TGTGCCTGGAGTCGGGGGGGGCTGGATAATTCACCCCTCCACTTT. Its translation: CAWSRGGLDNSPLHF.

The rearrangement joins TRBV28 to TRBJ2-7; no reliable D call. The CDR3 contains 14 residues. Germline V lookup: CDR1 MDHEN, CDR2 SYDVKM. Trimming left V 3 bases short and J 6 bases short, with 15 bases between. The CDR3 DNA sequence: TGTGCCAGCAGTTTGATTGGGCAGGATAGCGAGCAGTACTTC. As protein: CASSLIGQDSEQYF.

The chain joins TRBV29-1 to TRBJ2-2, with a weak D call TRBD1 (6 bases). Germline V gives CDR1 SQVTM, CDR2 ANQGSEA. V was pared by 7 bases and J by 3 bases, with 12 bases between. This CDR3 is 13 amino acids long. The CDR3 sequence is CSGGGWDTGELFF. The CDR3, as DNA: TGCAGCGGTGGGGGCTGGGACACCGGGGAGCTGTTTTTT.

J is TRBJ2-5 and V is TRBV28, with D unresolved. The CDR3 totals 13 residues. Germline-derived CDR1 and CDR2 are MDHEN and SYDVKM. Trimming left V 1 base short and J 2 bases short, with 5 bases between. The CDR3 DNA is TGTGCCAGCAGTTTATCCCTACAAGAGACCCAGTACTTC. Protein sequence: CASSLSLQETQYF.

The chain links TRBV3-1 (or the pseudogene TRBV3-2) to TRBJ2-7; weak D call: TRBD1 (6 bases). Germline assignment: CDR1 LGHDT and CDR2 YNNKEL (reference sequence). V was pared by 1 base and J by 4 bases, with 17 bases between. The CDR3 spans 16 residues. CDR3 sequence reads: CASSQGQGPLRYEQYF. CDR3 DNA: TGTGCCAGCAGCCAAGGGCAGGGGCCCTTACGTTACGAGCAGTACTTC.

The chain joins TRBV11-3 to TRBJ2-3; 12 nucleotides match TRBD2. The germline CDR1 and CDR2 sequences are SGHNT and YENEEA. The V gene end was trimmed by 4 bases and the J gene end by 1 base; junction bases not matched to a gene: 0. The CDR3 loop spans 15 amino acids. The CDR3 nucleotides read TGTGCCAGCAGCTCTAGCGGGAGGGGCACAGATACGCAGTATTTT. Translating gives CASSSSGRGTDTQYF.

The gene calls are TRBV9 and TRBJ2-6; D unresolved. The CDR3 has 14 amino acids. Germline V CDR1 and CDR2: SGDLS, YYNGEE. V lost 3 bases to trimming and J lost 2 bases, with 6 bases between them. The CDR3, as DNA: TGTGCCAGCAGCGGTCAAACTGGGGCCAACGTCCTGACTTTC. This encodes CASSGQTGANVLTF. Full variable domain (missing parts from reference TRBV9 and TRBJ2-6): DSGVTQTPKHLITATGQRVTLRCSPRSGDLSVYWYQQSLDQGLQFLIQYYNGEERAKGNILERFSAQQFPDLHSELNLSSLELGDSALYFCASSGQTGANVLTFGAGSRLTVL.

This clone has more than one count but fewer than ten. This sequence joins TRBV5-1 and TRBJ1-1; a weak D match, TRBD1 (6 bases). V was pared by 5 bases and J by 2 bases, with 10 bases between. The germline CDR1 and CDR2 sequences are SGHRS and YFSETQ. The CDR3 consists of 13 residues. CDR3: CASRRTANTEAFF. The CDR3 DNA is TGCGCCAGCAGGCGGACAGCCAACACTGAAGCTTTCTTT.

This clone was seen a handful of times. This sequence joins TRBV2 and TRBJ1-5; 7 nucleotides align to TRBD1. The length of the CDR3 is 15 residues. Per germline, CDR1 SNHLY and CDR2 FYNNEI. V shed 7 bases and J 7 bases; nucleotides not matched to a gene: 13. The CDR3 DNA reads as TGTGCCAGCATGATGGAACAGGGGACCTGGCAGCCCCAGCATTTT. This translates into CASMMEQGTWQPQHF.

The J gene is TRBJ2-7, the V gene TRBV12-3 or TRBV12-4; 7 bases agree with TRBD2. CDR3 length: 13 amino acids. Unmatched junction bases numbered 3, after V lost 7 bases and J lost 0 bases. CDR3 protein: CASIGRDSYEQYF. DNA of the CDR3: TGTGCCAGCATAGGGAGGGACTCCTACGAGCAGTACTTC.

This chain uses TRBV5-1 with TRBJ2-3; TRBD2 matches 8 bases. Germline lookup yields CDR1 SGHRS and CDR2 YFSETQ. V shed 0 bases and J 4 bases; nucleotides not matched to a gene: 4. The CDR3 sequence is 15 residues long. The CDR3 sequence is CASSLAGLAPDTQYF. The CDR3 nucleotides are TGCGCCAGCAGCTTGGCAGGACTAGCCCCAGATACGCAGTATTTT.

V usage is TRBV10-1 and J usage is TRBJ2-1; 10 bases fit TRBD1. V shed 4 bases and J 6 bases; nucleotides not matched to a gene: 9. The CDR3 is 16 residues long. Looked up from germline, CDR1 is WNHNN and CDR2 is SYGVQD (reference sequence). The CDR3 coding sequence is TGCGCCAGCAGTGGACGCCGGACAGGGGGAATCAATGAGCAGTTCTTC. It specifies CASSGRRTGGINEQFF.

The V call is TRBV15, the J call TRBJ2-7, with 7 bases aligning to TRBD1. The CDR3 length is 17 residues. Germline V gene lookup returns CDR1 LNHNV and CDR2 YYDKDF (reference sequence). With 0 bases clipped from V and 2 bases from J, the junction kept 10 bases outside the gene matches. The CDR3 here is CATSRDKTRGPPYEQYF. The CDR3 DNA follows: TGTGCCACCAGCAGAGATAAGACAAGGGGGCCACCCTACGAGCAGTACTTC.

The V call is TRBV27, the J call TRBJ2-5; D gene ambiguous. The V end lost 4 bases, the J end lost 4 bases, and 19 bases lay between the germline ends. This CDR3 is built from 16 residues. The germline V gene encodes CDR1 MNHEY and CDR2 SMNVEV (reference sequence). DNA for the CDR3: TGTGCCAGCAGTTCTTTCCCCCAAGAACTCGGAGAGACCCAGTACTTC. It translates to CASSSFPQELGETQYF.